The clone carrying this T cell receptor beta chain was detected many times. Its antigen remains unknown. The data were taken from a study of CD8 T cells in ankylosing spondylitis. This CDR3 spans 12 amino acids. Germline CDR1 SGHKS, CDR2 YYEKEE (reference sequence). V dropped 3 bases and J dropped 8 bases, with 11 bases sitting between them. Regarding the study as a whole: Researchers report that disease-linked clones proved CD8+ and relatively rare in peripheral blood. Apparently characteristic of ankylosing spondylitis blood was a TCR beta motif (roughly eight highly homologous variants). Earlier studies detected some motif variants in reactive arthritis synovial fluid and blood. Clones tied to disease were said to be significantly enriched in matched ankylosing spondylitis synovial fluid.

Using quantitative 5'-RACE with molecular barcodes, the authors made TCR beta libraries. MiXCR, run by TCRdb on the 5' RACE reads, gives a single entry per CDR3 protein. The table lists about 840,000 distinct CDR3 sequences, 12% of them singletons, with 0.51% in the top ten. This sequence originates from a male donor with ankylosing spondylitis. The V gene is TRBV5-5, the J gene TRBJ1-1, with D maybe TRBD1 (5 bases). The specimen sequenced was blood, either unsorted or a sorted T cell fraction (not recorded which). The CDR3 DNA is TGTGCCAGCAGCTGGAGGGGATACGAAGCTTTCTTT. Translated: CASSWRGYEAFF.